A selection of T cell receptor beta chains follows, all from one sample in a study of T cell responses to AZD1222 COVID-19 vaccine. Assay used: immunoSEQ multiplex PCR; TCRdb lists only in-frame clones, some missing. This sample has just under 20,000 clones, with 84% found just once. Sequenced here: peripheral blood, sampled 28 days after the second AZD1222 dose. Receptors were obtained from an adult who received the AZD1222 COVID-19 vaccine. The CDR3 runs from the conserved cysteine through the conserved F or W. The D gene is left open where the match is weak. Size is omitted from some rows. Given values are once, few, many or a class for expanded clones.

cdr3_nt	cdr3_aa	v_call	j_call	clone_size	d_call
TGTGCCAGCAGCTTAGATCGCAGGGTCACATCCGGGGAGCTGTTTTTT	CASSLDRRVTSGELFF	TRBV11-3	TRBJ2-2	NA	NA
TGTGCCAGCAGCCAAGAATGGGGGGCTGAAGCTTTCTTT	CASSQEWGAEAFF	TRBV4-2	TRBJ1-1	NA	NA
TGCGCCAGCAGCTTCCCGTCCTACAATGAGCAGTTCTTC	CASSFPSYNEQFF	TRBV5-1	TRBJ2-1	NA	NA
TGCGCCAGCAGCCAAGTGACGGGAAATGAAAAACTGTTTTTT	CASSQVTGNEKLFF	TRBV4-1	TRBJ1-4	once	NA
TGTGCCAGCAGCTTTGGGGGATGGGAAACTAGCACAGATACGCAGTATTTT	CASSFGGWETSTDTQYF	TRBV7-9	TRBJ2-3	NA	NA
TGTGCCAGTACCATGACAGGGCGCTCTGGAAACACCATATATTTT	CASTMTGRSGNTIYF	TRBV19	TRBJ1-3	NA	TRBD1
TGTGCCAGCAGCTTAATGCGGGAGGGTGGCGAGCAGTACTTC	CASSLMREGGEQYF	TRBV7-2	TRBJ2-7	NA	TRBD2
TGTGCCTGGAGTGCCCCCGGGGAGGGGGGAACCTACGAGCAGTACTTC	CAWSAPGEGGTYEQYF	TRBV30	TRBJ2-7	NA	NA
TGTGCCAGCAGTGAAGCCCTGGGGAACACAGATACGCAGTATTTT	CASSEALGNTDTQYF	TRBV6-1	TRBJ2-3	NA	NA
TGTGCCAGCAGCCAGACAGGGGTCACTGAAGCTTTCTTT	CASSQTGVTEAFF	TRBV12-3/TRBV12-4	TRBJ1-1	NA	TRBD1
TGTGCCAGCAGCCAAATGGGACTAGCGGGAGACTTCTACAATGAGCAGTTCTTC	CASSQMGLAGDFYNEQFF	TRBV3-1/TRBV3-2	TRBJ2-1	NA	TRBD2
TGTGCCAGCAGCGCGGCGACTAGCGGTTCCTACGAGCAGTACTTC	CASSAATSGSYEQYF	TRBV11-3	TRBJ2-7	NA	TRBD2
TGCGCCAGCAGCCAGGCTACCGGGACAAGGGAATCCTACGAGCAGTACTTC	CASSQATGTRESYEQYF	TRBV4-1	TRBJ2-7	NA	NA
TGTGCCATCACCGGGACTAGCGGGAGTTACGAGCAGTACTTC	CAITGTSGSYEQYF	TRBV10-3	TRBJ2-7	NA	TRBD2
TGTGCCAGCAGCCTTAACAGGGGTTTGGGGGAGCAGTACTTC	CASSLNRGLGEQYF	TRBV11-2	TRBJ2-7	few	TRBD1
TGTGCCAGTAGTATAGGCAGGCTCTTGAACACTGAAGCTTTCTTT	CASSIGRLLNTEAFF	TRBV19	TRBJ1-1	NA	NA
TGTGCCAGCACTACTAGCGGGGGTTACAATGAGCAGTTCTTC	CASTTSGGYNEQFF	TRBV6-5	TRBJ2-1	NA	TRBD2
TGTGCCAGCAGACCACCGGGACAGGAGGTGGGCTATGGCTACACCTTC	CASRPPGQEVGYGYTF	TRBV28	TRBJ1-2	NA	TRBD1
TGTGCCAGCAGCCAAGTCGTGGGTTTATTTAGACTAGCGCCGAACCAAGAGACCCAGTACTTC	CASSQVVGLFRLAPNQETQYF	TRBV4-2	TRBJ2-5	once	TRBD2
TGCGCCAGCAGAGGCGAGGGACAGGCCTACGAGCAGTACTTC	CASRGEGQAYEQYF	TRBV10-1	TRBJ2-7	few	TRBD1